This entry describes one TCR beta chain. Repertoires were generated with immunoSEQ multiplex PCR, while TCRdb's copy carries only in-frame clones and drops some. Altogether approximately 110,000 clones are present, approximately 90% being singletons, with the ten largest covering 2.5%. This record belongs to a study of T cell responses to AZD1222 COVID-19 vaccine. The CDR3 length is 15 residues. CDR1 is KGHDR and CDR2 is SFDVKD in the germline V gene. V shed 4 bases, J shed 4 bases, and the junction held 5 bases outside the gene matches. The clonotype comes from an adult in good health. The J gene is TRBJ2-5, the V gene TRBV24-1; 10 bases align to TRBD1. The sample was peripheral blood, taken on day 0 of AZD1222 vaccination. CDR3 sequence (DNA): TGTGCCACCAGTGAACCTGGACAGGGGGGAGAGACCCAGTACTTC. Protein sequence: CATSEPGQGGETQYF.